The 28 T cell receptor beta chains given below trace back to one sample, sequenced in a study of regulatory T cells in long-lasting Graves disease. According to the study, TCR beta libraries were built with iRepertoire HTBI primers and CDR3-region Arm-PCR. One entry per CDR3 protein, called by TCRdb with MiXCR from the multiplex PCR reads. The sample yields 580,000 or so distinct CDR3 sequences, about 15% seen once. The time point denotes: newly diagnosed GD, antithyroid drugs for less than 3 months. RNA extracted from PBMCs served as the sequencing template. This sample also appeared in a second study, on T cells in Graves' hyperthyroidism and ophthalmopathy.

This specimen was peripheral blood mononuclear cells (PBMCs), taken at new diagnosis, from a patient treated with antithyroid drugs. These receptors came from a man younger than 35 with Graves disease.

This chain uses TRBV19 with TRBJ2-1; D is possibly TRBD2 (6 bases). The CDR3 has 16 amino acids. CDR1 is LNHDA, CDR2 SQIVND, per germline (reference sequence). V gave up 5 bases and J gave up 8 bases, with 22 bases separating them. In DNA form, the CDR3 reads TGTGCCAGTAGTCCTCTGCTTTTCGGGAGTCTGCATGAGCAGTTCTTC. As protein: CASSPLLFGSLHEQFF.

This clonotype was seen repeatedly, ten times or more. This chain uses TRBV2 with TRBJ2-1; 7 bases are shared with TRBD1. CDR3 length: 11 residues. Unmatched junction bases numbered 1, after V lost 4 bases and J lost 10 bases. Germline V gene lookup returns CDR1 SNHLY and CDR2 FYNNEI. The DNA of the CDR3 is TGTGCCAGCAGTGGACAGGGAGAGCAGTTCTTC. This encodes CASSGQGEQFF. The whole variable domain, remainder taken from reference TRBV2 and TRBJ2-1, is EPEVTQTPSHQVTQMGQEVILRCVPISNHLYFYWYRQILGQKVEFLVSFYNNEISEKSEIFDDQFSVERPDGSNFTLKIRSTKLEDSAMYFCASSGQGEQFFGPGTRLTVL.

In its sample, this clonotype was seen many times. The V gene is TRBV6-1, the J gene TRBJ2-3; tentatively, D is TRBD1 (5 bases). Germline-derived CDR1 and CDR2 are MNHNS and SASEGT. The V and J ends lost 5 bases and 1 base respectively, with 19 bases between them. This CDR3 has 17 residues. In nucleotides, the CDR3 is TGTGCCAGCAGTCCCCGGGTGGGCTTAGGGGGCACAGATACGCAGTATTTT. This gives the protein CASSPRVGLGGTDTQYF.

V gene TRBV27 combines with J gene TRBJ1-1, with no clear D. The CDR3 runs 14 residues. V was pared by 5 bases and J by 3 bases, with 13 bases between. Germline values: CDR1 MNHEY, CDR2 SMNVEV (reference sequence). The CDR3 protein is CASSPAPGDTEAFF. The CDR3 region has the DNA TGTGCCAGCAGTCCAGCCCCCGGGGACACTGAAGCTTTCTTT.

This rearrangement joins TRBV28 to TRBJ1-3; D perhaps matches TRBD1 (5 bases). Germline V gene sequence: CDR1 MDHEN, CDR2 SYDVKM. The CDR3 totals 15 residues. V shed 2 bases and J shed 2 bases, with 10 bases lying between them. CDR3 residues: CASSLRGVPGNTIYF. As DNA, the CDR3 is TGTGCCAGCAGTTTAAGGGGAGTCCCTGGAAACACCATATATTTT.

This clonotype was counted a few times. V is TRBV5-1 and J is TRBJ2-5, with 9 bases identical to TRBD1. V shed 4 bases, J shed 4 bases, and the junction held 11 bases outside the gene matches. Germline lookup yields CDR1 SGHRS and CDR2 YFSETQ. The CDR3 has 16 amino acids. CDR3 amino acids: CASSGGTGRGTETQYF. The CDR3, as DNA: TGCGCCAGCAGCGGGGGGACAGGGCGAGGGACAGAGACCCAGTACTTC.

This clonotype was observed many times. The rearrangement links TRBV20-1 to TRBJ2-1, with D maybe TRBD2 (6 bases). This CDR3 has 17 amino acids. Per the germline V gene, CDR1 is DFQATT and CDR2 is SNEGSKA (reference sequence). With 3 bases removed from V and 4 bases from J, the gap between germline ends came to 22 bases. The CDR3 nucleotides read TGCAGTGCTAGCGCTGGGACTCCCGTCTGGATTTACAATGAGCAGTTCTTC. Protein: CSASAGTPVWIYNEQFF.

The chain combines TRBV30 with TRBJ1-2; TRBD1 might be the D (5 bases). Germline loops: CDR1 GTSNPN, CDR2 SVGIG (reference sequence). V dropped 5 bases and J dropped 0 bases, with 10 bases sitting between them. The CDR3 loop spans 13 amino acids. The DNA for the CDR3 is TGTGCCTGGTTCGACAGAACTAACTATGGCTACACCTTC. Amino acid sequence: CAWFDRTNYGYTF.

This clonotype showed up many times. This CDR3 is CASVLMSSYNSPLHF. CDR3 DNA: TGTGCTAGTGTCCTCATGAGCTCCTATAATTCACCCCTCCACTTT. The chain recombines TRBV12-5 with TRBJ1-6; no clear D gene. Trimming stripped 7 bases from V and 0 bases from J, with 10 bases between. The CDR3 length is 15 residues. In germline, CDR1 is LGHNT, CDR2 FRNRAP.

This clonotype was seen many times. The chain joins TRBV28 to TRBJ2-6; the D is unclear. The CDR3 contains 12 residues. Looked up from germline, CDR1 is MDHEN and CDR2 is SYDVKM. V dropped 8 bases and J dropped 14 bases, with 16 bases sitting between them. The CDR3 DNA is TGTGCCAGCTCCGGGCAGGCCCCCATCCTGACTTTC. As protein: CASSGQAPILTF.

There are many counts of this clonotype. J is TRBJ2-5 and V is TRBV11-2; 9 bases align to TRBD2. The CDR3 is 15 residues long. Trimming cost V 4 bases and J 2 bases; bases outside gene matches: 5. Germline V gives CDR1 SGHAT, CDR2 FQNNGV. As DNA, the CDR3 is TGTGCCAGCAGCTCCAGCGGGGGGACTCAAGAGACCCAGTACTTC. Translated: CASSSSGGTQETQYF. Based on the CDR3 plus reference TRBV11-2 and TRBJ2-5, the full variable domain is EAGVAQSPRYKIIEKRQSVAFWCNPISGHATLYWYQQILGQGPKLLIQFQNNGVVDDSQLPKDRFSAERLKGVDSTLKIQPAKLEDSAVYLCASSSSGGTQETQYFGPGTRLLVL.

This clonotype was seen repeatedly, ten times or more. This rearrangement joins TRBV5-1 to TRBJ2-1, with no clear D. The CDR3 totals 15 residues. Germline-derived CDR1 and CDR2 are SGHRS and YFSETQ. The V end was cut by 0 bases, the J end by 2 bases, with 9 bases between. The CDR3 sequence: CASSLVPGPYNEQFF. In DNA, the CDR3 is TGCGCCAGCAGCTTGGTCCCCGGGCCCTACAATGAGCAGTTCTTC.

J is TRBJ2-7 and V is TRBV10-1, with D possibly being TRBD2 (6 bases). CDR1 is WNHNN and CDR2 is SYGVQD in the germline V gene (reference sequence). The CDR3 loop spans 13 amino acids. V lost 2 bases, J lost 2 bases, and 7 bases lay in between. This chain's CDR3 is CASSEGLTYEQYF. CDR3 in DNA: TGCGCCAGCAGTGAGGGACTAACCTACGAGCAGTACTTC.

As concerns this clonotype: A much larger clone differs by one base, so this may be a read error. The chain links TRBV7-8 to TRBJ1-2; TRBD1 is a possible D gene (5 bases). The CDR3 spans 12 residues. CDR1 is SGHVS, CDR2 FQNEAQ, per germline. Here the CDR3 DNA reads TGTGCCAGCGGCTTAGTCGGGGGGGAAGGTTGGTTC. It is translated as CASGLVGGEGWF.

This clonotype was recorded a few times. The chain joins TRBV30 to TRBJ2-7, with unresolved D. V was shortened by 0 bases and J by 5 bases, with 17 bases between the two germline ends. This CDR3 has 15 amino acids. Germline V gene sequence: CDR1 GTSNPN, CDR2 SVGIG (reference sequence). The CDR3 loop reads CAWSVPSEGLDEQYF. DNA for the CDR3: TGTGCCTGGAGTGTTCCTTCGGAAGGGCTCGACGAGCAGTACTTC. Based on the CDR3 plus reference TRBV30 and TRBJ2-7, the full variable domain is SQTIHQWPATLVQPVGSPLSLECTVEGTSNPNLYWYRQAAGRGLQLLFYSVGIGQISSEVPQNLSASRPQDRQFILSSKKLLLSDSGFYLCAWSVPSEGLDEQYFGPGTRLTVT.

J is TRBJ2-2 and V is TRBV6-2 or TRBV6-3; no clear D gene. Trimming took 6 bases from V and 8 from J, leaving 7 bases between them. Per the germline V gene, CDR1 is MNHEY and CDR2 is SVGEGT. The CDR3 has 11 amino acids. DNA for the CDR3: TGTGCCAGCAGCCCCTTGGGGGAGCTGTTTTTT. Translated, it gives CASSPLGELFF.

This clonotype was detected a few times. This chain joins TRBV6-1 and TRBJ1-2; TRBD1 matches at 8 bases. The germline V gene has CDR1 MNHNS and CDR2 SASEGT. The CDR3 sequence is 14 residues long. V trimming: 6 bases; J trimming: 4 bases; junction bases outside the gene matches: 7. The CDR3 DNA follows: TGTGCCAGCAGAAAAGTCGGGACAGGCTATGGCTACACCTTC. This translates into CASRKVGTGYGYTF.

This clonotype was observed a handful of times. The chain carries TRBV3-1 and TRBJ1-2, with D unresolved. Germline V gives CDR1 LGHDT, CDR2 YNNKEL (reference sequence). CDR3 length equals 12 residues. The ends were cut back, 2 bases at V and 5 bases at J, with 6 bases in the middle. The CDR3 coding sequence is TGTGCCAGCAGCCAAACTGCTTATGGCTACACCTTC. Its translation is CASSQTAYGYTF.

A few counts support this clonotype. The gene calls are TRBV11-2 and TRBJ1-4; D remains unclear. CDR1 and CDR2 from the germline V gene are SGHAT and FQNNGV. The germline V and J ends were trimmed by 10 bases and 3 bases, with 12 bases remaining between them. CDR3 length: 13 amino acids. CDR3 nucleotides: TGTGCCACCCAGAGAGGGCCTAATGAAAAACTGTTTTTT. Protein product: CATQRGPNEKLFF.

This clonotype was counted at least ten times. The rearrangement joins TRBV30 to TRBJ2-3, with D possibly called TRBD1 or TRBD2 (7 bases each). Germline V lookup: CDR1 GTSNPN, CDR2 SVGIG (reference sequence). The CDR3 has 15 amino acids. Trimming took off 0 bases at V and 4 bases at J, with 14 bases between the two ends. The CDR3 is CAWSVPRGGPDTQYF. The CDR3 nucleotides read TGTGCCTGGAGTGTCCCCAGGGGGGGGCCAGATACGCAGTATTTT. Complete variable domain (other parts from reference TRBV30 and TRBJ2-3): SQTIHQWPATLVQPVGSPLSLECTVEGTSNPNLYWYRQAAGRGLQLLFYSVGIGQISSEVPQNLSASRPQDRQFILSSKKLLLSDSGFYLCAWSVPRGGPDTQYFGPGTRLTVL.

This clonotype was seen ten or more times. This rearrangement joins TRBV20-1 to TRBJ1-1; D unclear. Trimming took 1 base from V and 3 from J, leaving 15 bases between them. Germline V gene lookup returns CDR1 DFQATT and CDR2 SNEGSKA (reference sequence). The CDR3 length is 15 residues. The CDR3 DNA follows: TGCAGTGCTAGAGTTGATGAGGGAATCGACACTGAAGCTTTCTTT. This codes for CSARVDEGIDTEAFF.

This clonotype has more than one count but fewer than ten. The chain combines TRBV10-3 with TRBJ2-5; D might be TRBD1 (5 bases). Germline-derived CDR1 and CDR2 are ENHRY and SYGVKD. This CDR3 contains 13 residues. V shed 4 bases and J shed 5 bases, with 11 bases lying between them. The CDR3 DNA reads as TGTGCCATCAGTGGGGGCAGGAAGGAGACCCAGTACTTC. This translates into CAISGGRKETQYF.

The chain uses TRBV5-5 and TRBJ1-6, with a weak D call TRBD1 (5 bases). Trimming removed 4 bases from V and 10 bases from J, with 21 bases in between. CDR3 size: 16 residues. Germline CDR1 is SGHKS and CDR2 is YYEKEE (reference sequence). CDR3 sequence reads: CASSPSGSGMRSPLHF. CDR3 bases: TGTGCCAGCAGCCCTTCCGGCTCAGGGATGAGATCACCCCTCCACTTT.

V gene TRBV30 combines with J gene TRBJ2-2; unclear D gene. The length of the CDR3 is 12 residues. The V and J ends lost 2 bases and 8 bases respectively, with 9 bases between them. Looked up from germline, CDR1 is GTSNPN and CDR2 is SVGIG (reference sequence). The CDR3: CAWSPPPGELFF. The CDR3 nucleotides are TGTGCCTGGAGTCCCCCCCCGGGGGAGCTGTTTTTT.

About this clonotype: Being one base from a much bigger clone, this may be a read error. The chain has TRBV11-2 and TRBJ1-1; 9 nucleotides match TRBD1. Per the germline V gene, CDR1 is SGHAT and CDR2 is FQNNGV. This CDR3 has 15 amino acids. The CDR3 nucleotides read TGTGCCACCAGCTCCGTAAACAGGGGGCCGACTGAAGCTTTCTTT. Translation: CATSSVNRGPTEAFF.

Notes on this clonotype: A read error is possible here, since a much larger clone lies one base away. The chain combines TRBV24-1 with TRBJ2-1, with D perhaps matching TRBD2 (6 bases). The CDR3 consists of 13 residues. V was clipped by 0 bases and J by 12 bases, with 11 bases between them. Per the germline V gene, CDR1 is KGHDR and CDR2 is SFDVKD. The chain's CDR3 is CATSDLTGGVQFF. The CDR3 bases are TGTGCCACCAGTGATTTGACGGGCGGGGTGCAGTTCTTC.

At least ten counts were recorded for this clonotype. The rearrangement links TRBV29-1 to TRBJ2-7; the D gene is possibly TRBD2 (6 bases). CDR3 length equals 15 residues. Germline V gene lookup returns CDR1 SQVTM and CDR2 ANQGSEA. The germline V and J ends were trimmed by 0 bases and 2 bases, with 14 bases remaining between them. The DNA of the CDR3 is TGCAGCGTTGAAGATGGGGGACTGCAGCCCTACGAGCAGTACTTC. It encodes CSVEDGGLQPYEQYF.

This clonotype was detected ten times or more. V and J are TRBV9 and TRBJ1-1; TRBD1 is a possible D gene (6 bases). The V end was cut by 0 bases, the J end by 0 bases, with 18 bases between. The germline V gene encodes CDR1 SGDLS and CDR2 YYNGEE. The CDR3 runs 18 residues. CDR3: CASSVVDWGRGVNTEAFF. Here the CDR3 DNA reads TGTGCCAGCAGCGTAGTGGATTGGGGGCGAGGTGTGAACACTGAAGCTTTCTTT.